This T cell receptor (beta chain) was retrieved from a study of naive and memory T cell subsets. Study observations and caveats: TCR abundance followed a power law differing between naive and memory subsets. In naive cells, over 90% of TCR sequences were seen only once. TCR counts from RNA may reflect activation-linked expression changes. A few larger clonotypes appeared in naive repertoires, especially CD8, possibly memory cells re-expressing CD45RA.

CDR3 length equals 14 residues. The beta constant-region primer was an equimolar mix of two oligonucleotides covering TRBC1 and TRBC2. The ligated cDNA underwent four PCR rounds using SP2 and nested alpha and beta constant-region primers. One entry per CDR3 protein results from TCRdb running MiXCR on the UMI-ligation and nested PCR reads. The sample carries roughly 150,000 distinct CDR3 sequences, 15% to 20% recorded once. Cells stained for CD3, CD4, CD8, CD45RA, CD27 and viability were sorted into four CD45RA/CD27 subsets. On this clonotype: Antigen unknown.

Source material: naive CD8+ T cells from blood. The chain employs TRBV21-1 and TRBJ1-2; TRBD1, as called in the table, went unchecked against the DNA. TRBV21-1 is marked as a pseudogene. The TCR originated in a human donor in good health. CDR3 in DNA: TGTGCCAGCAGCCTCCAGGGCAGGGGGGATGGCTACACCTTC. Protein product: CASSLQGRGDGYTF.